Presented here are 28 T cell receptor beta chains from one specimen sequenced in a study of T cell changes during pregnancy in multiple sclerosis. The method was immunoSEQ multiplex PCR; TCRdb's version includes in-frame clones alone and lacks a portion of them. This table has some 60,000 clones, 90% to 95% appearing once. The input for sequencing was peripheral blood, taken before pregnancy. The receptors here all came from a female donor with multiple sclerosis, enrolled in a pregnancy study.

The rearrangement links TRBV5-4 to TRBJ2-2; the D gene is possibly TRBD2 (7 bases). V was shortened by 4 bases and J by 3 bases, with 16 bases between the two germline ends. The CDR3 totals 16 residues. Germline V CDR1 and CDR2: SGHNT, YYREEE (reference sequence). CDR3 region: CASSPRGGQDTGELFF. CDR3 coding DNA: TGTGCCAGCAGCCCTAGGGGGGGGCAAGACACCGGGGAGCTGTTTTTT.

The genes are TRBV9 and TRBJ2-3; TRBD2 might be the D (7 bases). The V end lost 4 bases, the J end lost 7 bases, and 19 bases lay between the germline ends. The CDR3 length is 15 residues. In germline, CDR1 is SGDLS, CDR2 YYNGEE. The chain's CDR3 is CASSPPGGSEHTQYF. CDR3 in DNA: TGTGCCAGCAGCCCCCCGGGGGGCTCTGAACATACGCAGTATTTT.

This clone was seen just once. V gene TRBV7-9 combines with J gene TRBJ1-6, with a weak D call TRBD1 (5 bases). The V end lost 3 bases, the J end lost 7 bases, and 13 bases lay between the germline ends. The CDR3 covers 15 residues. CDR1 and CDR2 from the germline V gene are SEHNR and FQNEAQ (reference sequence). The CDR3 DNA reads as TGTGCCAGCAGCTTCTCCGGGACTCACAATTCACCCCTCCACTTT. Protein: CASSFSGTHNSPLHF.

This chain uses TRBV6-5 with TRBJ1-2; TRBD1 matches at 9 bases. Trimming cost V 2 bases and J 6 bases; bases outside gene matches: 7. The CDR3 extends over 15 amino acids. Germline CDR1 reads MNHEY; CDR2 reads SVGAGI. The CDR3 region is CASSYPGQGRDGYTF. DNA for the CDR3: TGTGCCAGCAGTTACCCCGGACAGGGGAGGGATGGCTACACCTTC.

The rearrangement uses TRBV7-3 and TRBJ2-1; weak D call: TRBD1 (9 bases). The CDR3 runs 16 residues. Trimming pared 5 bases from V and 3 bases from J, leaving 17 bases between. CDR1 SGHTA and CDR2 FQGTGA come from the germline V gene. CDR3 coding DNA: TGTGCCAGCAGCCGGGGGGGGACAGGGAACTACAATGAGCAGTTCTTC. Translating gives CASSRGGTGNYNEQFF. Combining the CDR3 with reference TRBV7-3 and TRBJ2-1 gives the whole variable domain GAGVSQTPSNKVTEKGKYVELRCDPISGHTALYWYRQSLGQGPEFLIYFQGTGAADDSGLPNDRFFAVRPEGSVSTLKIQRTERGDSAVYLCASSRGGTGNYNEQFFGPGTRLTVL.

CDR3 DNA sequence: TGTGCCATTTCGGGGAATGTAGGGATTACCGGGGAGCTGTTTTTT. It is translated as CAISGNVGITGELFF. This chain connects TRBV10-3 to TRBJ2-2; the D gene is possibly TRBD2 (5 bases). CDR1 is ENHRY, CDR2 SYGVKD, per germline. CDR3 length: 15 residues. V lost 9 bases, J lost 5 bases, and 19 bases lay in between.

The V call is TRBV19, the J call TRBJ2-5, with TRBD2 identical over 11 bases. This CDR3 is built from 15 residues. Germline loops: CDR1 LNHDA, CDR2 SQIVND (reference sequence). J gave up 5 bases and V 6 bases, and 8 bases lay outside the gene matches. The CDR3 nucleotides are TGTGCCAGTAGCCTAGCGGGGGGTCCGTGGGAGACCCAGTACTTC. Protein product: CASSLAGGPWETQYF.

The chain is built from TRBV7-2 and TRBJ2-1; 11 bases map to TRBD2. V dropped 5 bases and J dropped 8; count of bases not matched to a gene: 8. The CDR3 runs 15 residues. Looked up from germline, CDR1 is SGHTA and CDR2 is FQGNSA. The chain's CDR3 is CASSGDSGGADEQFF. The CDR3 DNA follows: TGTGCCAGCAGCGGCGATAGCGGGGGGGCCGATGAGCAGTTCTTC.

The chain recombines TRBV7-9 with TRBJ1-1; 8 bases are shared with TRBD1. Germline loops: CDR1 SEHNR, CDR2 FQNEAQ (reference sequence). There are 13 residues in the CDR3. J lost 10 bases, V lost 5 bases, and 9 bases had no gene match. In DNA form, the CDR3 reads TGTGCCAGCAGCACAATGGACAGGGTGGTAGCTTTCTTT. This translates into CASSTMDRVVAFF.

This clone was detected only once. The chain combines TRBV5-1 with TRBJ2-2; weak D call: TRBD1 (6 bases). This CDR3 is 14 amino acids long. The V end lost 4 bases, the J end lost 4 bases, and 11 bases lay between the germline ends. Germline V gives CDR1 SGHRS, CDR2 YFSETQ. The CDR3 loop reads CASSNGQLTGELFF. The CDR3 coding sequence is TGCGCCAGCAGCAACGGACAGCTCACCGGGGAGCTGTTTTTT.

The chain couples TRBV9 to TRBJ1-2; D might be TRBD1 (5 bases). CDR1 SGDLS and CDR2 YYNGEE come from the germline V gene. The CDR3 contains 16 residues. Deletions cut 3 bases from V and 0 bases from J, with 15 bases between. Here the CDR3 reads CASSAYSREANYGYTF. CDR3 sequence (DNA): TGTGCCAGCAGCGCGTACTCCAGGGAAGCTAACTATGGCTACACCTTC.

This clone was detected only a few times. The V call is TRBV6-1, the J call TRBJ2-3, with TRBD2 identical over 13 bases. Germline values: CDR1 MNHNS, CDR2 SASEGT. CDR3 length: 15 residues. Trimming removed 4 bases from V and 4 bases from J; junction bases left unmatched: 2. The CDR3 here is CASSGLAGGSDTQYF. DNA of the CDR3: TGTGCCAGCAGTGGACTAGCGGGGGGCTCAGATACGCAGTATTTT.

This clone appeared a single time. The V and J genes are TRBV7-2 and TRBJ1-5, with D hard to call. CDR3 length: 15 amino acids. Germline CDR1 is SGHTA and CDR2 is FQGNSA. V lost 1 base, J lost 6 bases, and 13 bases lay in between. CDR3 amino acids: CASSLVASLGQPQHF. The CDR3 coding sequence is TGTGCCAGCAGCTTAGTGGCGTCTCTAGGTCAGCCCCAGCATTTT.

V usage is TRBV9 and J usage is TRBJ2-1; 7 nucleotides align to TRBD1. The CDR3 is made up of 17 amino acids. After removal of 4 bases from V and 6 bases from J, the junction contained 16 bases not matched to a gene. The germline gives CDR1 SGDLS, CDR2 YYNGEE. CDR3 bases: TGTGCCAGCAGCCCCTCTAAAGCGGACAGGATAAGCAATGAGCAGTTCTTC. As protein: CASSPSKADRISNEQFF.

The V and J genes are TRBV4-3 and TRBJ2-1, with TRBD2 as a possible D gene (5 bases). The CDR3 runs to 17 residues. CDR1 LGHNA and CDR2 YSLEER come from the germline V gene. V lost 1 base and J 4 bases, leaving 17 bases between the germline ends. The CDR3 DNA reads TGCGCCAGCAGCCAAGTTCTGGCGGGCGGTCCTTACAATGAGCAGTTCTTC. The encoded protein is CASSQVLAGGPYNEQFF.

This clone was seen just once. The chain joins TRBV6-1 to TRBJ1-5; D is possibly TRBD1 (6 bases). V lost 1 base and J 7 bases, leaving 11 bases between the germline ends. Germline assignment: CDR1 MNHNS and CDR2 SASEGT. This CDR3 comprises 14 residues. CDR3: CASSEDRAGQPQHF. The CDR3 nucleotides are TGTGCCAGCAGTGAAGACAGGGCTGGCCAGCCCCAGCATTTT.

This clone was seen only once. The chain combines TRBV4-3 with TRBJ1-2; TRBD1 aligns across 7 bases. Per germline, CDR1 LGHNA and CDR2 YSLEER. The CDR3 has 17 residues. Trimming cost V 1 base and J 6 bases; bases outside gene matches: 14. CDR3 region: CASSQGLEGALRDGYTF. CDR3 sequence (DNA): TGCGCCAGCAGCCAAGGTTTGGAGGGGGCTCTTAGAGATGGCTACACCTTC.

The chain uses TRBV11-1 and TRBJ1-1; D perhaps matches TRBD1 (6 bases). V lost 7 bases and J lost 1, with 10 bases in between. The CDR3 covers 13 residues. Germline CDR1 SGHAT, CDR2 FQDESV (reference sequence). In DNA, the CDR3 is TGTGCCAGCACCCCCAGGGGGAACACTGAAGCTTTCTTT. Its translation: CASTPRGNTEAFF.

This clone appeared a single time. The rearrangement joins TRBV4-3 to TRBJ1-1; D might be TRBD1 (5 bases). This CDR3 is 14 amino acids long. Trimming cost V 0 bases and J 6 bases, with 11 bases left between them. Germline values: CDR1 LGHNA, CDR2 YSLEER. CDR3 protein: CASSQDVAGPEAFF. DNA of the CDR3: TGCGCCAGCAGCCAAGACGTTGCAGGGCCTGAAGCTTTCTTT.

CDR3 nucleotides: TGTGCCAGCTTCAAGCCGGGAGGGAACACTGAAGCTTTCTTT. As protein: CASFKPGGNTEAFF. This chain connects TRBV6-5 to TRBJ1-1; D uncertain. V was trimmed by 8 bases and J by 1 base, leaving 14 bases between them. Germline V gene lookup returns CDR1 MNHEY and CDR2 SVGAGI. CDR3 size: 14 residues.

V usage is TRBV6-5 and J usage is TRBJ1-6, with 9 bases identical to TRBD1. Germline V CDR1 and CDR2: MNHEY, SVGAGI. The CDR3 has 14 residues. V shed 7 bases and J 9 bases; nucleotides not matched to a gene: 7. CDR3 protein: CASTGQGRGSPLHF. The CDR3 DNA is TGTGCCAGCACGGGACAGGGAAGGGGTTCACCCCTCCACTTT.

The DNA for the CDR3 is TGTGCCAGCAGTGAAGTGGGGGCGCCCCAAGAGACCCAGTACTTC. Its protein product is CASSEVGAPQETQYF. The V and J genes are TRBV2 and TRBJ2-5, with a tentative D call TRBD1 (6 bases). The V gene's germline CDR1 is SNHLY and CDR2 FYNNEI. The V gene lost 1 base and the J gene lost 1 base, with 10 bases spanning the gap. The CDR3 has 15 residues.

The J gene is TRBJ2-2, the V gene TRBV7-3, with 12 bases lining up with TRBD1. Germline CDR1 and CDR2: SGHTA and FQGTGA. J was trimmed by 4 bases and V by 4 bases; bases with no gene match: 4. The CDR3 is 16 amino acids. The CDR3 here is CASSSGTGGITGELFF. The DNA of the CDR3 is TGTGCCAGCAGCTCAGGGACAGGGGGCATCACCGGGGAGCTGTTTTTT.

The chain uses TRBV11-2 and TRBJ2-5; perhaps TRBD2 as D (5 bases). The CDR3 covers 16 residues. Germline V gene sequence: CDR1 SGHAT, CDR2 FQNNGV. V shed 2 bases and J shed 4 bases, with 17 bases lying between them. CDR3 bases: TGTGCCAGCAGCTTATTCAGCGGCTACTCTCCAGAGACCCAGTACTTC. Protein product: CASSLFSGYSPETQYF. Together with reference TRBV11-2 and TRBJ2-5, the CDR3 gives the full variable domain: EAGVAQSPRYKIIEKRQSVAFWCNPISGHATLYWYQQILGQGPKLLIQFQNNGVVDDSQLPKDRFSAERLKGVDSTLKIQPAKLEDSAVYLCASSLFSGYSPETQYFGPGTRLLVL.

This chain joins TRBV7-9 and TRBJ2-7, with D perhaps matching TRBD1 (5 bases). This CDR3 has 14 amino acids. Germline assignment: CDR1 SEHNR and CDR2 FQNEAQ (reference sequence). Trimming shortened V by 3 bases and J by 6 bases, and 15 bases separated the two germline ends. The CDR3 here is CASSLGQGFVEQYF. As DNA, the CDR3 is TGTGCCAGCAGCTTGGGGCAGGGATTTGTCGAGCAGTACTTC.

The V call is TRBV7-3, the J call TRBJ1-6; a weak D match, TRBD1 (6 bases). This CDR3 has 12 amino acids. V shed 2 bases and J shed 11 bases, with 7 bases lying between them. Germline V lookup: CDR1 SGHTA, CDR2 FQGTGA. CDR3 in amino acids: CASSLSGAPLHF. CDR3 DNA: TGTGCCAGCAGCTTATCAGGGGCACCCCTCCACTTT.

The V gene is TRBV25-1, the J gene TRBJ1-1, with 8 bases that match TRBD1. The V and J ends lost 6 bases and 4 bases, in that order; junction bases with no gene match: 7. CDR1 and CDR2 from the germline V gene are MGHDK and SYGVNS. This CDR3 region has 14 residues. DNA for the CDR3: TGTGCCAGCAGGCGGACAGGGTCGACCACTGAAGCTTTCTTT. As protein: CASRRTGSTTEAFF.

The chain has TRBV10-1 and TRBJ1-5, with TRBD1 identical over 7 bases. Germline assignment: CDR1 WNHNN and CDR2 SYGVQD (reference sequence). With V trimmed by 3 bases and J by 2 bases, 4 bases remained unmatched. This CDR3 contains 15 residues. The CDR3 is CASSDFDRGNQPQHF. The CDR3 DNA sequence: TGCGCCAGCAGTGATTTTGACAGGGGCAATCAGCCCCAGCATTTT.